The T cell receptor (beta chain) under discussion was sequenced for a study of cytomegalovirus exposure and HLA in healthy donors. Regarding the study as a whole: For TCR beta chains, V- and J-gene trimming was later linked to a missense DCLRE1C variant. It was confirmed in vitro that a few of the CMV-associated chains were specific for CMV antigens. Of the V segments, some could not be distinguished, including TRBV6-2 and TRBV6-3, and were excluded. Among the sequence variants, a highly shared cluster was likely an artifact of sequencing.

Unmatched junction bases numbered 5, after V lost 3 bases and J lost 8 bases. The CDR3 totals 13 residues. CDR1 and CDR2 from the germline V gene are SEHNR and FQNEAQ (reference sequence). Amplification used 60 Vbeta primers and 13 Jbeta primers. The table came from immunoSEQ multiplex PCR; TCRdb's copy has only in-frame clones and leaves some out. The data contain 250,000 to 350,000 clones, roughly 90% of them singletons. This clone was detected only a few times. Its matching antigen is unknown. The same CDR3 is also encoded by other DNA sequences in this sample. The chain links TRBV7-9 to TRBJ1-2; TRBD1 matches at 8 bases. The origin of this receptor is a man in his forties in good health and CMV-seropositive. The sequencing input was PBMCs. The CDR3, as DNA: TGTGCCAGCAGCTTGACAGGGGTGGGGGGCTACACCTTC. Translating gives CASSLTGVGGYTF.